This T cell receptor beta chain was captured by sequencing in a study of blood T cell repertoires in COVID-19. Turning to the study itself: PBMCs, B-cell-depleted T cells, or T cells provided the cDNA or gDNA that made up the material.

Trimming stripped 3 bases from V and 4 bases from J, with 9 bases between. Germline CDR1 reads KGHDR; CDR2 reads SFDVKD. CDR3 size: 14 residues. As originally analysed: From reference gene primer amplification, estimates of nucleated cell counts were derived. Profiling relied on immunoSEQ multiplex PCR, and the TCRdb table lists in-frame clones only, not all of them. The V and J calls and clone size were taken over from that table, and D and trimming were inferred from the DNA. The sample holds under 200,000 clones, just over 85% seen once. This chain joins TRBV24-1 and TRBJ1-5; no clear D. This receptor was obtained from a man between 45 and 60 years old with active or convalescent COVID-19. The sample taken for sequencing was peripheral blood. CDR3 loop: CATSDRQANQPQHF. In DNA, the CDR3 is TGTGCCACCAGTGATCGTCAAGCAAATCAGCCCCAGCATTTT.